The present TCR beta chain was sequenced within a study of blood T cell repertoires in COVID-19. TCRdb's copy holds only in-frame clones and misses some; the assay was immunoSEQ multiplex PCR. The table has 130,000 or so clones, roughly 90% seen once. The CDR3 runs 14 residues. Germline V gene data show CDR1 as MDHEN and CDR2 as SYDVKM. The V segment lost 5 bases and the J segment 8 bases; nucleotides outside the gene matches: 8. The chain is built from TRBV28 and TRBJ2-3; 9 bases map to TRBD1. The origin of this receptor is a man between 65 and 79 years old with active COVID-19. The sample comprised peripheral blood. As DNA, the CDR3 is TGTGCCAGCAGTGCCCCCGGGACAGGGATTACGCAGTATTTT. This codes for CASSAPGTGITQYF.